The 7 T cell receptor beta chains below come from one sample, sequenced in a study of PD-1 blockade in classical Hodgkin lymphoma. Time point meaning: cycle 4 day 1 (C4D1), after less than 7 weeks of nivolumab. Every patient experienced relapse after autologous stem cell transplantation, and brentuximab vedotin exposure varied. Negative selection with magnetic separation was used to purify CD4+ T cells from thawed PBMCs. The method was immunoSEQ multiplex PCR; TCRdb's version includes in-frame clones alone and lacks a portion of them. The repertoire holds about 27,000 clones, about 85% seen once, with around 2.3% in the top ten. The sequences come from CD4+ T cells from blood, collected before the fourth cycle of nivolumab. These TCRs come from a human donor with classical Hodgkin lymphoma.

The CDR3 region has the DNA TGTGCCAGCAGTTTCCGGGGGGACAGGAGTACCTCAACTAATGAAAAACTGTTTTTT. This translates into CASSFRGDRSTSTNEKLFF. The V and J genes are TRBV27 and TRBJ1-4; 8 bases are a match to TRBD1. CDR1 and CDR2 (germline): MNHEY, SMNVEV (reference sequence). This CDR3 comprises 19 residues. Losses at the gene ends were 3 bases for V and 0 bases for J; bases not matched to a gene: 12.

This chain joins TRBV19 and TRBJ2-7, with D perhaps being TRBD1 or TRBD2 (6 bases each). There are 12 residues in the CDR3. V gave up 11 bases and J gave up 5 bases, with 16 bases separating them. Germline CDR1 reads LNHDA; CDR2 reads SQIVND (reference sequence). CDR3 bases: TGTGCCGGGGGCGGGAAATTCCACGAGCAGTACTTC. It yields the protein CAGGGKFHEQYF.

The chain uses TRBV5-6 and TRBJ2-7, with 7 bases identical to TRBD2. V was pared by 3 bases and J by 2 bases, with 5 bases of the junction left unmatched. The CDR3 sequence is 14 residues long. Germline CDR1 SGHDT, CDR2 YYEEEE. The CDR3 here is CASSWGTTTYEQYF. Written as DNA, the CDR3 is TGTGCCAGCAGCTGGGGGACTACAACCTACGAGCAGTACTTC.

V gene TRBV4-1 combines with J gene TRBJ2-5; 10 positions match TRBD1. This CDR3 comprises 14 residues. Trimming took 6 bases from V and 5 from J; bases not matched to a gene: 6. CDR1 and CDR2 (germline): MGHRA, YSYEKL. The CDR3, as DNA: TGCGCCAGCAGTAAAGACAGGGGGCTTGAGACCCAGTACTTC. It specifies CASSKDRGLETQYF.

V is TRBV7-2 and J is TRBJ1-2; D gene uncertain. Trimming left V 1 base short and J 6 bases short, with 6 bases between. The CDR3 runs to 12 residues. Germline lookup yields CDR1 SGHTA and CDR2 FQGNSA. CDR3 DNA: TGTGCCAGCAGCTTAGATCAAAATGGCTACACCTTC. Protein product: CASSLDQNGYTF.

V usage is TRBV27 and J usage is TRBJ2-1; 13 nucleotides match TRBD2. Per the germline V gene, CDR1 is MNHEY and CDR2 is SMNVEV (reference sequence). The CDR3 extends over 15 amino acids. J lost 5 bases, V lost 5 bases, and 3 bases had no gene match. The CDR3 DNA is TGTGCCAGCAGTATCGGGACTAGCGGGAACAATGAGCAGTTCTTC. Its translation is CASSIGTSGNNEQFF.

The chain uses TRBV7-9 and TRBJ2-1; possibly TRBD2 for D (6 bases). V was pared by 1 base and J by 9 bases, with 16 bases between. CDR1 is SEHNR, CDR2 FQNEAQ, per germline (reference sequence). The CDR3 is 15 residues long. The CDR3 protein is CASSLEGVRGGEQFF. The CDR3 DNA is TGTGCCAGCAGCTTAGAGGGAGTGCGGGGCGGTGAGCAGTTCTTC.